The rows below give T cell receptor beta chains drawn from one sample of a study of beta chain features in type 1 diabetes. Produced via immunoSEQ multiplex PCR; TCRdb's table is partial and in-frame only. Of 330,000 or so clones listed, less than 15% are singletons. Material: central memory CD4+ T cells from blood. The receptors were sampled from a man aged 25-45 years in good health. CDR3s include the opening cysteine and the closing phenylalanine or tryptophan.

j_call	v_call	cdr3_aa
TRBJ2-6	TRBV19	CASTHPWDSSGANVLTF
TRBJ2-1	TRBV4-3	CASSQGEAGASYNEQFF
TRBJ2-3	TRBV11-2	CASSLVVVVTDTQYF
TRBJ2-5	TRBV18	CASSPTQETQYF
TRBJ1-2	TRBV9	CASTFEQDYGYTF
TRBJ1-2	TRBV4-1	CASSQWGQGKGYTF
TRBJ2-3	TRBV11-3	CASSLDVGDTQYF
TRBJ1-2	TRBV12-2	CASRLRFGVSDYGYTF
TRBJ1-2	TRBV11-1	CASSLSQGYGYTF
TRBJ2-7	TRBV6-4	CASSDSRTPSCEQYF
TRBJ1-5	TRBV4-3	CASSQDSGGGNSNQPQHF
TRBJ2-7	TRBV5-1	CASSPGTGSWYEQYF
TRBJ2-3	TRBV2	CASRSGTGVDTQYF
TRBJ1-1	TRBV7-2	CASSPTTGLTEAFF
TRBJ2-3	TRBV7-2	CASSPSGTSGAPSTDTQYF
TRBJ1-2	TRBV7-9	CASSNREANYGYTF
TRBJ1-1	TRBV27	CASRVQGLNTEAFF
TRBJ2-5	TRBV5-4	CASSLDLAGGQTQYF
TRBJ2-5	TRBV6-1	CASSDEETQYF
TRBJ2-6	TRBV19	CASSPRSGANVLTF
TRBJ2-5	TRBV7-2	CASSFDPRTQYF
TRBJ1-2	TRBV5-4	CASSQEGTGGSGYTF
TRBJ1-5	TRBV5-4	CASSHMGGDQPQHF
TRBJ2-1	TRBV19	CATGGERTQVDEQFF